Described below is a single T cell receptor (beta chain) sequence and its context. Trimming took 3 bases from V and 5 from J; bases not matched to a gene: 12. The CDR3 contains 17 residues. Germline CDR1 SGHKS, CDR2 YYEKEE (reference sequence). This sample was taken from a study of blood T cell repertoires in COVID-19. Whole-study context: The United States, Italy and Spain supplied acute and convalescent COVID-19 samples. In each case, the material was cDNA or gDNA derived from T cells, B-cell-depleted T cells, or PBMCs.

All enrollees were roughly 18 to 90 years old and from roughly 22 US areas. The study assigned cohorts using participant-reported clinical history. Using immunoSEQ multiplex PCR, the repertoire was profiled, and TCRdb retains in-frame clones only, with some absent. The sample has 150,000 to 200,000 clones, approximately 80% seen once. The chain is built from TRBV5-5 and TRBJ1-1; 11 nucleotides match TRBD1. The sequence was collected from a woman aged 60-70 years with acute COVID-19. The source material was PBMCs or T cells enriched from blood (not recorded which). The CDR3: CASSWAPGQGGLTEAFF. CDR3 in DNA: TGTGCCAGCAGCTGGGCCCCGGGACAGGGGGGTTTGACTGAAGCTTTCTTT.